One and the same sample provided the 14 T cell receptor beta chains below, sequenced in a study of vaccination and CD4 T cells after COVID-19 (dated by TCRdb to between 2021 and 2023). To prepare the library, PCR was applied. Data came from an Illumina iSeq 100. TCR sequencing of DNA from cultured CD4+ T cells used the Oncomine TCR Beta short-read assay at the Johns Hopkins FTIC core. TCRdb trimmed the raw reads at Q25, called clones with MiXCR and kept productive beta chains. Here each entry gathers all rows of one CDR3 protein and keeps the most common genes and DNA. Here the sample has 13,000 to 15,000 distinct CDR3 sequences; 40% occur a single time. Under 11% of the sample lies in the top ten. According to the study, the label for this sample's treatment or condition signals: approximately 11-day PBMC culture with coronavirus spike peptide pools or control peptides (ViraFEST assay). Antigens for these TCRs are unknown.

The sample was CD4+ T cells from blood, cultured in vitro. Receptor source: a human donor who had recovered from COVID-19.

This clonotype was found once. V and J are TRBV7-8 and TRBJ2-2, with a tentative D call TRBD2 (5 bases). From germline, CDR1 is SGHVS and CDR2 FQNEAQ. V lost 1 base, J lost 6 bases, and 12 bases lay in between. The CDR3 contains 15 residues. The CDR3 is CASSLEYYGAGELFF. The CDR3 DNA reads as TGTGCCAGCAGCTTAGAGTACTACGGGGCCGGGGAGCTGTTTTTT.

The CDR3 nucleotides are TGTGCCAGCAGTTTGGACAGGCGATCGTATGGCTACACCTTC. It translates to CASSLDRRSYGYTF. V is TRBV28 and J is TRBJ1-2; TRBD1 agrees at 7 bases. Germline CDR1 MDHEN, CDR2 SYDVKM. The CDR3 covers 14 residues. J gave up 5 bases and V 3 bases, and 6 bases lay outside the gene matches.

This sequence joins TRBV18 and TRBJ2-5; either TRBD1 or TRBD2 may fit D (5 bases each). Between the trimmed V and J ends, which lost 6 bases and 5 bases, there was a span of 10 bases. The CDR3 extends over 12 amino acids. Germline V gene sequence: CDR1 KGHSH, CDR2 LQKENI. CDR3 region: CASSPEGETQYF. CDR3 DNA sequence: TGTGCCAGCTCCCCAGAGGGGGAGACCCAGTACTTC.

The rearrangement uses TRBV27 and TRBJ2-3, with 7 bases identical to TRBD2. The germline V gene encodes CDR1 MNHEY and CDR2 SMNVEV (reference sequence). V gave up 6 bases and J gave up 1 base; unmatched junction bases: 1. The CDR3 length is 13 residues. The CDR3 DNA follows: TGTGCCAGCAGACGGGGGGGCACAGATACGCAGTATTTT. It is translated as CASRRGGTDTQYF.

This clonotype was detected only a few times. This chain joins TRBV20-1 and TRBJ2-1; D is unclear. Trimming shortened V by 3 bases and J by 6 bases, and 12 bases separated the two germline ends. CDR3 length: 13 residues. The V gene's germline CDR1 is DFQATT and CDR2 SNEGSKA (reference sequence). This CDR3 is CSASEVNGNEQFF. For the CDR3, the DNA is TGCAGTGCTAGCGAGGTCAATGGCAATGAGCAGTTCTTC.

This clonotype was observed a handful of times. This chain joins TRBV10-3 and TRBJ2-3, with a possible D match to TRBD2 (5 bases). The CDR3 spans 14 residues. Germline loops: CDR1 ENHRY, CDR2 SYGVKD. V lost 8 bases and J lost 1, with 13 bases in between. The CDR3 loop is CAIERGGGTDTQYF. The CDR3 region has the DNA TGTGCCATCGAACGAGGAGGCGGCACAGATACGCAGTATTTT.

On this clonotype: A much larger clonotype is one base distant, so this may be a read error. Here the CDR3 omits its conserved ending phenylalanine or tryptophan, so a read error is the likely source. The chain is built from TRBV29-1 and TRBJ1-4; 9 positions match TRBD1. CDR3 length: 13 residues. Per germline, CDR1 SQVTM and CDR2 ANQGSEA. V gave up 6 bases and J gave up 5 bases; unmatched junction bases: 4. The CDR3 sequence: CSVTGTGNEKLFL. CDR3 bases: TGCAGCGTGACCGGGACAGGGAATGAAAAACTGTTTTTG.

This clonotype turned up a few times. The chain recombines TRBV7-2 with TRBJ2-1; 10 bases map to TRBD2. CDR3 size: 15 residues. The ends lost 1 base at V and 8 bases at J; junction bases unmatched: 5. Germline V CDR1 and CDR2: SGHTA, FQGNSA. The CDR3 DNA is TGTGCCAGCAGCTTAGAAGCGGGAGGGCCCCATGAGCAGTTCTTC. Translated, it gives CASSLEAGGPHEQFF.

CDR3 residues: CASSDLGTGYNEQFF. As DNA, the CDR3 is TGTGCCAGCAGTGACTTGGGAACAGGGTACAATGAGCAGTTCTTC. The V and J genes are TRBV6-1 and TRBJ2-1, with D possibly being TRBD1 (6 bases). The V end was cut by 3 bases, the J end by 4 bases, with 13 bases between. Germline CDR1 reads MNHNS; CDR2 reads SASEGT. The CDR3 has 15 residues.

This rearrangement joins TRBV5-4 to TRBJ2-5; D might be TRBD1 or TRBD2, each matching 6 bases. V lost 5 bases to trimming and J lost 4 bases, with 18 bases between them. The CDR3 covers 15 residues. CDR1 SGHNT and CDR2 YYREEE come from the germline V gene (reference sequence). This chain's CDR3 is CASSRSGAGRETQYF. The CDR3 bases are TGTGCCAGCAGTCGATCGGGGGCTGGGCGAGAGACCCAGTACTTC.

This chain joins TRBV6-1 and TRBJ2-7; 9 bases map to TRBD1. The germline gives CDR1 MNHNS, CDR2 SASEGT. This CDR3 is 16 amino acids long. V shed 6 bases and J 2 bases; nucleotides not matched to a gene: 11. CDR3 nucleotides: TGTGCCAGCAGCGAAACCGGGACAGGGATTCCCTACGAGCAGTACTTC. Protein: CASSETGTGIPYEQYF.

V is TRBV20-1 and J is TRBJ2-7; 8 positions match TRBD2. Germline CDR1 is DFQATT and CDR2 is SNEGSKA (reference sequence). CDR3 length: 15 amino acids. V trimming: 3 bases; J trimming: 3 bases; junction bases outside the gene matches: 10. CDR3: CSASSGLERHYEQYF. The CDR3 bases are TGCAGTGCTAGCTCGGGACTAGAGAGACACTACGAGCAGTACTTC.

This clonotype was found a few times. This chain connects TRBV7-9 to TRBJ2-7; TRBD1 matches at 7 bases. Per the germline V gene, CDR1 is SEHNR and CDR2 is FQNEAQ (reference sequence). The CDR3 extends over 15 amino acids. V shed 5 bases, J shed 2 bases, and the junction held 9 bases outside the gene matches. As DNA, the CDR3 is TGTGCCAGCAGCAAGAGGGGACAGAATCCCTACGAGCAGTACTTC. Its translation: CASSKRGQNPYEQYF.

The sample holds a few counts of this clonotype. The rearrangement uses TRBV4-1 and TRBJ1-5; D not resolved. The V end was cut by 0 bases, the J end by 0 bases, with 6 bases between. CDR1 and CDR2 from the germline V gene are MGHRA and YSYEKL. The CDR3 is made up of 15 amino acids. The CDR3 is CASSQDRDSNQPQHF. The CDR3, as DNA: TGCGCCAGCAGCCAAGACAGAGATAGCAATCAGCCCCAGCATTTT.